One T cell receptor (beta chain) is described in this entry. The data stem from a study of CD8 T cells in Susac syndrome. The CDR3 loop spans 13 amino acids. J lost 12 bases, V lost 5 bases, and 10 bases had no gene match. Peripheral blood CD8+ and CD4+ T cells were profiled by TCR beta sequencing. An input of roughly 0.5 to 1 ug of RNA was subjected to reverse transcription using random hexamers. Amplification of TCR beta CDR3 spanned 54 Vbeta and 13 Jbeta via immunoSEQ multiplex PCR. MiXCR was run by TCRdb on the immunoSEQ multiplex PCR reads, yielding one entry per CDR3 protein. The sample has around 130,000 distinct CDR3 sequences, around 94% seen once.

This clonotype was obtained from a human donor in good health. The rearrangement joins TRBV12-3 or TRBV12-4 to TRBJ1-1; 9 bases are a match to TRBD1. The sample was CD4+ T cells from PBMCs. The CDR3 nucleotides read TGTGCCAGCAGTCCTGGGACAGGGCGAAAGACTTTCTTT. Its protein product is CASSPGTGRKTFF.